This T cell receptor (beta chain) emerged from a study of blood T cell repertoires in COVID-19. Study overall: Samples came from the United States, Italy and Spain, spanning acute and convalescent COVID-19. Sources were T cells, B-cell-depleted T cells, or PBMCs; the material itself was cDNA or gDNA.

Produced via immunoSEQ multiplex PCR; TCRdb's table is partial and in-frame only. This table holds a few hundred thousand clones, 80% to 90% found once. This receptor was identified in an older woman who had recovered from COVID-19. Sequencing was performed on PBMCs or T cells enriched from blood (not recorded which).

CDR3 DNA: TGTGCCACAGGGCCGGGTGGAGATAGCAATCAGCCCCAGCATTTT. Amino acid sequence: CATGPGGDSNQPQHF. The V call is TRBV10-3, the J call TRBJ1-5, with D tentatively TRBD1 (5 bases). This CDR3 has 15 residues. Germline CDR1 reads ENHRY; CDR2 reads SYGVKD. V was cut by 10 bases and J by 0 bases, with 16 bases left in between.